The 31 T cell receptor beta chains below all came from one sample that was sequenced in a study of CD8+ T cells in alopecia areata. Treatment described: oral pan-JAK inhibitor, 5-10 mg twice daily. Extracted RNA was reverse transcribed, and the resulting cDNA served as sequencing template. This table comes from immunoSEQ multiplex PCR, and its TCRdb copy is limited to in-frame clones, with some not included. The repertoire holds 110,000 to 150,000 clones, with less than 70% as singletons. Here the sequenced sample was CD8+ T cells sorted from blood, taken at week 4, from a patient treated with tofacitinib. These receptors all stem from a human donor with alopecia areata.

The chain links TRBV15 to TRBJ1-4; 11 bases align to TRBD1. V lost 5 bases to trimming and J lost 10 bases; unmatched junction nucleotides: 18. The V gene's germline CDR1 is LNHNV and CDR2 YYDKDF (reference sequence). This CDR3 has 18 residues. This CDR3 is CATSVPGQGAIGRVKLFF. Written as DNA, the CDR3 is TGTGCCACCAGCGTCCCCGGACAGGGGGCGATAGGCAGGGTAAAACTGTTTTTT.

V is TRBV13 and J is TRBJ1-1, with 8 bases fitting TRBD1. The germline gives CDR1 PRHDT, CDR2 FYEKMQ (reference sequence). Trimming took 5 bases from V and 3 from J; bases not matched to a gene: 5. The CDR3 spans 14 residues. The CDR3 region is CASSALTGDTEAFF. CDR3 coding DNA: TGTGCCAGCAGCGCGTTGACAGGGGACACTGAAGCTTTCTTT.

This clone was found a few times. V usage is TRBV29-1 and J usage is TRBJ1-1; 7 bases agree with TRBD1. J was trimmed by 3 bases and V by 2 bases; bases with no gene match: 3. The CDR3 has 13 residues. The germline CDR1 and CDR2 sequences are SQVTM and ANQGSEA. As DNA, the CDR3 is TGCAGCGTTGAAATGGGACAGTACACTGAAGCTTTCTTT. Residues: CSVEMGQYTEAFF.

This clone has just a few counts. The chain recombines TRBV10-3 with TRBJ2-5; the D gene is possibly TRBD1 (7 bases). CDR3 length: 14 amino acids. V was trimmed by 6 bases and J by 3 bases, leaving 14 bases between them. Germline V CDR1 and CDR2: ENHRY, SYGVKD. CDR3 nucleotides: TGTGCCATCAGGGGGGGACAGCTAAAAGAGACCCAGTACTTC. Translating it yields CAIRGGQLKETQYF.

The gene calls are TRBV7-9 and TRBJ2-3, with no clear D. From germline, CDR1 is SEHNR and CDR2 FQNEAQ (reference sequence). The length of the CDR3 is 13 residues. Deletions cut 3 bases from V and 4 bases from J, with 8 bases between. The CDR3 protein is CASSFVDPDTQYF. Written as DNA, the CDR3 is TGTGCCAGCAGCTTTGTCGACCCAGATACGCAGTATTTT.

V usage is TRBV13 and J usage is TRBJ2-1; TRBD2 matches at 8 bases. V dropped 5 bases and J dropped 7; count of bases not matched to a gene: 4. The CDR3 has 13 amino acids. CDR1 and CDR2 (germline): PRHDT, FYEKMQ (reference sequence). In nucleotides, the CDR3 is TGTGCCAGCAGCCCCGGGGGGGATAATGAGCAGTTCTTC. It encodes CASSPGGDNEQFF.

This sequence joins TRBV11-2 and TRBJ2-5, with 11 bases lining up with TRBD1. Germline assignment: CDR1 SGHAT and CDR2 FQNNGV. CDR3 length equals 16 residues. V lost 5 bases and J lost 3; bases outside the gene matches: 8. DNA for the CDR3: TGTGCCAGCAGCCCCCGGACAGGGGGCAGGGAAGAGACCCAGTACTTC. Residues: CASSPRTGGREETQYF.

The chain recombines TRBV6-6 with TRBJ1-2; no reliable D call. The CDR3 is 14 residues long. Germline-derived CDR1 and CDR2 are MNHNY and SVGAGI (reference sequence). V was cut by 7 bases and J by 3 bases, with 15 bases left in between. CDR3: CASNAGGSYYGYTF. CDR3 nucleotides: TGTGCCAGCAACGCGGGTGGGTCGTACTATGGCTACACCTTC.

This clone occurred a few times. V and J are TRBV5-1 and TRBJ2-7; the D call may be TRBD1 or TRBD2 (5 bases each). Trimming took 5 bases from V and 3 from J, leaving 15 bases between them. From germline, CDR1 is SGHRS and CDR2 YFSETQ. This CDR3 is built from 14 residues. This CDR3 is CASRSGTGGYEQYF. In DNA, the CDR3 is TGCGCCAGCAGATCCGGGACCGGAGGCTACGAGCAGTACTTC.

The chain recombines TRBV29-1 with TRBJ2-3; 9 nucleotides align to TRBD2. In germline, CDR1 is SQVTM, CDR2 ANQGSEA. The CDR3 is 14 amino acids. V lost 1 base and J lost 1; bases outside the gene matches: 0. In DNA, the CDR3 is TGCAGCGTTGAAGGACTAGCGGGCACAGATACGCAGTATTTT. It yields the protein CSVEGLAGTDTQYF.

The rearrangement links TRBV29-1 to TRBJ2-1, with D perhaps TRBD2 (7 bases). Between the trimmed V and J ends, which lost 3 bases and 1 base, there was a span of 16 bases. Germline V gives CDR1 SQVTM, CDR2 ANQGSEA. There are 16 residues in the CDR3. The CDR3 nucleotides are TGCAGCGTTGATGTAGGGGGGGCCGTTTCCTACAATGAGCAGTTCTTC. This encodes CSVDVGGAVSYNEQFF.

The chain combines TRBV11-2 with TRBJ2-1; 8 bases align to TRBD2. This CDR3 comprises 18 residues. Trimming at V came to 1 base and at J to 7 bases, leaving 15 bases not matched to a gene. CDR1 is SGHAT, CDR2 FQNNGV, per germline. The CDR3 protein is CASSLGWSGGPRGNEQFF. The CDR3 nucleotides read TGTGCCAGCAGCTTAGGGTGGAGCGGGGGCCCCCGAGGGAATGAGCAGTTCTTC.

This clone has a handful of counts. V usage is TRBV30 and J usage is TRBJ1-1; D gene uncertain. This CDR3 spans 13 amino acids. The germline V gene encodes CDR1 GTSNPN and CDR2 SVGIG (reference sequence). V shed 4 bases and J shed 1 base, with 10 bases lying between them. As DNA, the CDR3 is TGTGCCTGGACCGCCACAGAGAACACTGAAGCTTTCTTT. It yields the protein CAWTATENTEAFF.

This chain links TRBV10-3 with TRBJ2-7; D uncertain. V lost 3 bases and J 3 bases, leaving 6 bases between the germline ends. Germline CDR1 is ENHRY and CDR2 is SYGVKD. The CDR3 has 12 residues. This chain's CDR3 is CAISDNFYEQYF. The CDR3 nucleotides read TGTGCCATCAGTGACAACTTCTACGAGCAGTACTTC.

The J gene is TRBJ2-7, the V gene TRBV29-1; the match to TRBD1 covers 7 bases. The V gene's germline CDR1 is SQVTM and CDR2 ANQGSEA. Trimming removed 4 bases from V and 4 bases from J; junction bases left unmatched: 4. The CDR3 runs to 12 residues. Here the CDR3 reads CSVVGGDYEQYF. In nucleotides, the CDR3 is TGCAGCGTTGTAGGGGGCGATTACGAGCAGTACTTC.

This clone came up a few times. J is TRBJ1-6 and V is TRBV13; D gene uncertain. There are 15 residues in the CDR3. The V end lost 0 bases, the J end lost 6 bases, and 9 bases lay between the germline ends. The germline gives CDR1 PRHDT, CDR2 FYEKMQ (reference sequence). DNA of the CDR3: TGTGCCAGCAGCTTAGGCGAAGGCCTTAATTCACCCCTCCACTTT. It codes for CASSLGEGLNSPLHF.

The genes are TRBV4-2 and TRBJ2-1; 9 bases are a match to TRBD2. The CDR3 spans 15 residues. Germline-derived CDR1 and CDR2 are LGHNA and YNFKEQ. With V trimmed by 0 bases and J by 7 bases, 4 bases remained unmatched. Written as DNA, the CDR3 is TGTGCCAGCAGCCAAGAAAGCGGGGGGCTAAATGAGCAGTTCTTC. Translating it yields CASSQESGGLNEQFF.

The rearrangement uses TRBV27 and TRBJ2-3; D gene unclear. The CDR3 extends over 12 amino acids. CDR1 MNHEY and CDR2 SMNVEV come from the germline V gene (reference sequence). The ends were cut back, 8 bases at V and 1 base at J, with 7 bases in the middle. CDR3 protein: CASGRGTDTQYF. The CDR3 DNA follows: TGTGCCAGCGGCCGGGGCACAGATACGCAGTATTTT.

This chain uses TRBV19 with TRBJ1-5; D is perhaps TRBD1 (5 bases). Germline-derived CDR1 and CDR2 are LNHDA and SQIVND (reference sequence). Trimming pared 3 bases from V and 2 bases from J, leaving 8 bases between. The CDR3 spans 14 residues. The CDR3 DNA sequence: TGTGCCAGTAGTATCAGGGACGGCAATCAGCCCCAGCATTTT. This encodes CASSIRDGNQPQHF.

This clone was recorded a few times. The V gene is TRBV10-3, the J gene TRBJ2-2, with D possibly TRBD1 on 5 matching bases. The CDR3 length is 13 residues. V gave up 7 bases and J gave up 1 base, with 7 bases separating them. CDR1 is ENHRY and CDR2 is SYGVKD in the germline V gene. The CDR3 nucleotides read TGTGCCATCACCGACAGGAACACCGGGGAGCTGTTTTTT. Amino acid sequence: CAITDRNTGELFF.

This chain joins TRBV29-1 and TRBJ2-3; the match to TRBD2 covers 7 bases. Germline trimming cut 6 bases from V and 6 bases from J; bases unmatched to any gene: 12. Germline loops: CDR1 SQVTM, CDR2 ANQGSEA. CDR3 length: 14 amino acids. The CDR3 region is CSVSSGATSDTQYF. CDR3 nucleotides: TGCAGCGTGAGCAGCGGGGCGACCTCGGATACGCAGTATTTT.

The V and J genes are TRBV6-5 and TRBJ2-5; 8 bases match TRBD2. The V and J ends lost 2 bases and 7 bases, in that order; junction bases with no gene match: 9. The CDR3 totals 15 residues. The V gene's germline CDR1 is MNHEY and CDR2 SVGAGI. The CDR3 sequence: CASSYVGGDTGTQYF. CDR3 nucleotide sequence: TGTGCCAGCAGTTACGTCGGGGGGGATACGGGGACCCAGTACTTC.

V and J are TRBV7-2 and TRBJ1-5; TRBD1 is a possible D gene (6 bases). Germline V gene data show CDR1 as SGHTA and CDR2 as FQGNSA. The V and J ends lost 4 bases and 6 bases respectively, with 16 bases between them. This CDR3 spans 15 amino acids. The CDR3 is CASSSGLGAGQPQHF. The CDR3 DNA is TGTGCCAGCAGCTCTGGGTTGGGGGCAGGTCAGCCCCAGCATTTT.

The chain carries TRBV7-9 and TRBJ1-2; D not certain. There are 15 residues in the CDR3. The ends were cut back, 1 base at V and 3 bases at J, with 12 bases in the middle. Germline V CDR1 and CDR2: SEHNR, FQNEAQ (reference sequence). DNA for the CDR3: TGTGCCAGCAGCTTAGTCGTTGGGGAGCACTATGGCTACACCTTC. Amino acid sequence: CASSLVVGEHYGYTF.

This clone was recorded once. The rearrangement joins TRBV13 to TRBJ2-7; perhaps TRBD1 as D (5 bases). V was shortened by 5 bases and J by 1 base, with 18 bases between the two germline ends. This CDR3 region has 16 residues. The germline V gene encodes CDR1 PRHDT and CDR2 FYEKMQ (reference sequence). DNA for the CDR3: TGTGCCAGCAGCGACGATAAGGGGATGGGATCCTACGAGCAGTACTTC. Its translation is CASSDDKGMGSYEQYF.

The genes are TRBV14 and TRBJ2-5; 7 bases map to TRBD2. After removal of 10 bases from V and 4 bases from J, the junction contained 12 bases not matched to a gene. The CDR3 consists of 14 residues. Germline values: CDR1 SGHDN, CDR2 FVKESK. The CDR3 loop reads CATSSAGKRETQYF. CDR3 nucleotide sequence: TGTGCCACCTCCTCAGCGGGGAAGAGAGAGACCCAGTACTTC.

The V and J genes are TRBV11-1 and TRBJ1-1, with D uncertain. CDR1 and CDR2 from the germline V gene are SGHAT and FQDESV (reference sequence). The ends were cut back, 6 bases at V and 7 bases at J, with 18 bases in the middle. The CDR3 extends over 14 amino acids. The CDR3 DNA is TGTGCCAGCAGTCTAGAACGGAAAGGGAGTGAAGCTTTCTTT. Translation gives CASSLERKGSEAFF. Full variable domain (rest looked up from reference TRBV11-1 and TRBJ1-1): EAEVAQSPRYKITEKSQAVAFWCDPISGHATLYWYRQILGQGPELLVQFQDESVVDDSQLPKDRFSAERLKGVDSTLKIQPAELGDSAMYLCASSLERKGSEAFFGQGTRLTVV.

The chain joins TRBV18 to TRBJ2-1, with D perhaps matching TRBD1 (6 bases). Looked up from germline, CDR1 is KGHSH and CDR2 is LQKENI. The CDR3 has 15 residues. V gave up 2 bases and J gave up 0 bases, with 8 bases separating them. Here the CDR3 reads CASSPRGSSYNEQFF. As DNA, the CDR3 is TGTGCCAGCTCACCAAGGGGGAGCTCCTACAATGAGCAGTTCTTC.

In this sample, this clone turned up a few times. This chain links TRBV2 with TRBJ1-2, with TRBD1 matching over 10 bases. This CDR3 spans 16 amino acids. The germline V gene has CDR1 SNHLY and CDR2 FYNNEI. The ends lost 1 base at V and 3 bases at J; junction bases unmatched: 5. The CDR3 spells CASSEDGTGDHYGYTF. The CDR3 nucleotides are TGTGCCAGCAGTGAAGACGGGACAGGGGACCACTATGGCTACACCTTC.

This clone was counted a few times. The V and J genes are TRBV27 and TRBJ2-3; the match to TRBD2 covers 10 bases. CDR3 length equals 14 residues. V trimming: 5 bases; J trimming: 11 bases; junction bases outside the gene matches: 10. CDR1 and CDR2 (germline): MNHEY, SMNVEV (reference sequence). CDR3 sequence: CASSSGGELLGQYF. The CDR3 nucleotides are TGTGCCAGCAGTAGCGGGGGGGAACTACTCGGGCAGTATTTT.

The V call is TRBV29-1, the J call TRBJ1-2; a weak D match, TRBD1 (6 bases). Germline V gene data show CDR1 as SQVTM and CDR2 as ANQGSEA. The CDR3 covers 13 residues. V lost 5 bases and J 3 bases, leaving 13 bases between the germline ends. CDR3 sequence: CSVSGGRDYGYTF. The CDR3 DNA is TGCAGCGTTTCCGGGGGGCGCGACTATGGCTACACCTTC.